The entry below gives a single T cell receptor beta chain sequence along with its context. Ten or more counts support this clonotype. No antigen is known for it. No much larger clone is present one base from it, and per-base qualities are unavailable. The data stem from a study of T cells in Graves' hyperthyroidism and ophthalmopathy (dated by TCRdb to the late 2010s). For context, the study as a whole: Peripheral blood was collected at initial diagnosis, before any treatment. To identify distinguishing TCR V-J signatures, a discovery cohort of about a hundred patients was used, comprising some 43 with Graves' ophthalmopathy and 57 with stable Graves' hyperthyroidism. The study also compared thyroid tissue and blood T-cell repertoires from roughly 6 Graves' hyperthyroidism patients. Prospective prediction of ophthalmopathy was tested in an independent validation cohort of approximately 19 hyperthyroidism patients and some 17 patients who later progressed to ophthalmopathy. Once sampling was done, hyperthyroidism patients were given methimazole at a starting dose of 30 mg daily, whereas ophthalmopathy patients were given high-dose intravenous methylprednisolone. The 90 or so discovery patients were randomly split 7:3 into training and test sets. TCR Vbeta CDR3 sequencing of roughly 140 peripheral blood samples (fewer than 45 ophthalmopathy, about 74 hyperthyroidism and approximately 17 progressor patients) is reported in the paper.

The CDR3 has 15 amino acids, counting the end cysteine and phenylalanine. This entry keeps only the CDR3 DNA: 45 bases, framed from base 1. Sequences ENHRY (CDR1) and SYGVKD (CDR2) are obtained from the germline V gene. Here V drops 3 bases and J drops 1 base, and the junction holds 3 bases not matched to any gene. The TCR beta CDR3 regions were amplified from RNA transcripts. A first-round RT-PCR of the TCR CDR3 used the HTBI primer set with the Qiagen OneStep RT-PCR kit. A second multiplex PCR round built the libraries, followed by size selection and purification. Libraries were sequenced paired-end with 100 bp reads on an Illumina HiSeq2000. Under the source paper's analysis protocol: SOAPnuke was used to process the raw data, removing reads that contained adapters or uncalled bases, had a mean Phred below 15, or lacked an exact match to the constant primer or identifier. High-quality paired reads were merged using COPE v1.2.5, and each unique nucleotide sequence was defined as a clonotype. MiTCR v1.1 was used to align the clonotypes against IMGT TRBV, TRBD and TRBJ reference segments. Analysis was restricted to V-J combinations with a frequency above 0.0001, which covered roughly 99% of repertoires. The TCS score was defined as F50 (clonal expansion) divided by E x V (chaos), with BLOSUM62-based TCRdist calculated between CDR3 peptides within each V-J. Welch's t-statistics and random forest reduced 500 to 550 V-J features to roughly 13, which were used in a naive Bayes classifier (R e1071). TCRdb applied fastp at Q25 and MiXCR to the public reads, then kept only in-frame beta chains. Each entry is one CDR3 protein sequence, shown with its most common DNA and genes. TCRdb, rather than the study authors, made the V and J calls. The sample has about 420,000 distinct CDR3 sequences on record, roughly 13% of them singletons. The ten largest clones capture 4% to 6.5% of the sample.

Summary of the overall study and its limitations: No statistical method was used to fix the sample size in advance, and group allocation was not hidden from the investigators. Most expanded thyroid clonotypes (frequency above 0.001) were also found in blood, which suggests that blood repertoires may mirror thyroid immune responses. In validation, the model predicted progression to ophthalmopathy a median of around six months before onset, with roughly 71% sensitivity and more than 72% specificity. In cross-validation, a model built on a 13 V-J signature told ophthalmopathy apart from stable hyperthyroidism with about 90% sensitivity and roughly 83% specificity, and in testing the same model reached 80%/75%.

Graves' hyperthyroidism was defined as stable when no progression to ophthalmopathy occurred over 18 months of follow-up. Hyperthyroidism patients were aged 18 to 65 years and newly diagnosed, with disease duration of less than 2 months. The study excluded patients with uncontrolled infections, other autoimmune diseases, pregnancy or lactation. Diagnoses were based on clinical symptoms, serum thyroxine and TRAb, thyroid ultrasound and orbital computed tomography. PBMCs were isolated from approximately 10 ml of fresh peripheral blood by Ficoll-Paque density gradient centrifugation. Total RNA was extracted with Trizol reagent, and quality was checked on an Agilent 2100 Bioanalyzer.

Sequencing was carried out using blood. The rearrangement joined TRBV10-3 to TRBJ2-5; a stretch of 9 junction bases matches TRBD1. The TCR comes from a woman aged 18-35 years with Graves' hyperthyroidism. Read as DNA, the sequence is TGTGCCATCAGTGATCCGGGACAGGGCCAAGAGACCCAGTACTTC. The encoded protein is CAISDPGQGQETQYF.